The 22 T cell receptor beta chains in this list originate from one sample, sequenced in a study of blood T cell repertoires in COVID-19. Assay: immunoSEQ multiplex PCR; the TCRdb copy retains only in-frame clones and omits some. The sample has 75,000 to 100,000 clones; 87% are singletons. Sequences were obtained from peripheral blood. The origin of the receptors is a human donor in a cohort sampled during active COVID-19.

The chain links TRBV28 to TRBJ1-5; 7 positions agree with TRBD1. Germline V gene sequence: CDR1 MDHEN, CDR2 SYDVKM. V trimming: 6 bases; J trimming: 6 bases; junction bases outside the gene matches: 11. This CDR3 region has 15 residues. DNA of the CDR3: TGTGCCAGCAGACTAACAGGGGCCCGCCGTCAGCCCCAGCATTTT. This encodes CASRLTGARRQPQHF.

V is TRBV28 and J is TRBJ1-1, with D unresolved. The CDR3 extends over 15 amino acids. Germline CDR1 and CDR2: MDHEN and SYDVKM. Trimming shortened V by 7 bases and J by 7 bases, and 22 bases separated the two germline ends. Here the CDR3 reads CASTPNVKARDEAFF. The CDR3 DNA sequence: TGTGCCAGCACCCCGAACGTTAAGGCGAGGGATGAAGCTTTCTTT.

The chain links TRBV7-2 to TRBJ2-7; D may be TRBD1 (6 bases). V lost 0 bases and J 3 bases, leaving 12 bases between the germline ends. The CDR3 spans 15 residues. Germline values: CDR1 SGHTA, CDR2 FQGNSA. The CDR3 reads CASSLASHRDYEQYF. DNA of the CDR3: TGTGCCAGCAGCTTAGCCAGCCACAGGGACTACGAGCAGTACTTC.

V is TRBV6-1 and J is TRBJ1-3, with D tentatively TRBD1 (6 bases). The germline CDR1 and CDR2 sequences are MNHNS and SASEGT. Deletions cut 4 bases from V and 1 base from J, with 17 bases between. This CDR3 spans 17 amino acids. CDR3 amino acids: CASSGQAGTPSGNTIYF. CDR3 coding DNA: TGTGCCAGCAGTGGACAAGCCGGGACACCATCTGGAAACACCATATATTTT.

Only one count was recorded for this clone. The rearrangement links TRBV25-1 to TRBJ1-2; 9 nucleotides line up with TRBD1. The junction had 9 bases not matched to a gene; V was cut back by 3 bases and J by 7 bases. Germline V gives CDR1 MGHDK, CDR2 SYGVNS. The CDR3 consists of 15 residues. The CDR3 DNA reads TGTGCCAGCAGTGATCCGGGACAGGGTGCTCTTGGCTACACCTTC. Its protein product is CASSDPGQGALGYTF.

This clone has a handful of counts. This CDR3 is CASSQSLLASSYEQYF. DNA of the CDR3: TGTGCCAGCTCACAGAGCCTGCTAGCGAGCTCCTACGAGCAGTACTTC. This rearrangement joins TRBV18 to TRBJ2-7; D is possibly TRBD2 (6 bases). The CDR3 is 16 residues long. Germline V gene sequence: CDR1 KGHSH, CDR2 LQKENI. Trimming stripped 4 bases from V and 0 bases from J, with 16 bases between.

The chain links TRBV29-1 to TRBJ1-1, with 9 bases lining up with TRBD1. CDR3 length: 13 residues. With V trimmed by 5 bases and J by 11 bases, 12 bases remained unmatched. Germline CDR1 SQVTM, CDR2 ANQGSEA. CDR3 residues: CSVSRTGDLSAFF. CDR3 nucleotide sequence: TGCAGCGTTTCGAGGACAGGGGACTTGAGTGCTTTCTTT.

This rearrangement joins TRBV7-8 to TRBJ2-1; TRBD2 matches at 7 bases. V lost 3 bases to trimming and J lost 9 bases; unmatched junction nucleotides: 11. Germline CDR1 SGHVS, CDR2 FQNEAQ. The CDR3 covers 15 residues. The CDR3 loop reads CASSFRESPGGEQFF. For the CDR3, the DNA is TGTGCCAGCAGCTTCCGGGAATCGCCGGGGGGTGAGCAGTTCTTC. Supplemented by reference TRBV7-8 and TRBJ2-1, the full variable domain reads GAGVSQSPRYKVAKRGQDVALRCDPISGHVSLFWYQQALGQGPEFLTYFQNEAQLDKSGLPSDRFFAERPEGSVSTLKIQRTQQEDSAVYLCASSFRESPGGEQFFGPGTRLTVL.

This clone was counted a single time. V gene TRBV4-1 combines with J gene TRBJ1-1; D may be TRBD1 (5 bases). Per germline, CDR1 MGHRA and CDR2 YSYEKL. The ends were cut back, 1 base at V and 1 base at J, with 10 bases in the middle. This CDR3 comprises 15 residues. The DNA for the CDR3 is TGCGCCAGCAGCCAAGTTTGGCAGGGGAACACTGAAGCTTTCTTT. Amino acid sequence: CASSQVWQGNTEAFF.

This clone occurred a few times. The chain combines TRBV7-2 with TRBJ1-2; 8 nucleotides line up with TRBD1. V trimming: 7 bases; J trimming: 12 bases; junction bases outside the gene matches: 16. Germline V gene data show CDR1 as SGHTA and CDR2 as FQGNSA. This CDR3 has 14 residues. The CDR3 region is CASTPWAGGEMNTF. Written as DNA, the CDR3 is TGTGCCAGCACCCCCTGGGCAGGGGGCGAGATGAACACCTTC. The whole variable domain, filled in from reference TRBV7-2 and TRBJ1-2, reads GAGVSQSPSNKVTEKGKDVELRCDPISGHTALYWYRQSLGQGLEFLIYFQGNSAPDKSGLPSDRFSAERTGGSVSTLTIQRTQQEDSAVYLCASTPWAGGEMNTFGSGTRLTVV.

The chain carries TRBV7-3 and TRBJ2-3, with D possibly matching TRBD2 (6 bases). Germline loops: CDR1 SGHTA, CDR2 FQGTGA. The CDR3 totals 14 residues. Trimming pared 6 bases from V and 2 bases from J, leaving 12 bases between. The CDR3, as DNA: TGTGCCAGCAGAGGGGACTTAAACACAGATACGCAGTATTTT. As protein: CASRGDLNTDTQYF.

V gene TRBV30 combines with J gene TRBJ2-5; TRBD2 matches 13 bases. Germline V gene sequence: CDR1 GTSNPN, CDR2 SVGIG (reference sequence). CDR3 length: 15 amino acids. Trimming removed 1 base from V and 2 bases from J; junction bases left unmatched: 1. In DNA form, the CDR3 reads TGTGCCTGGAGTGCGGGACTAGCGGGGCAAGAGACCCAGTACTTC. This sequence encodes CAWSAGLAGQETQYF.

The chain carries TRBV18 and TRBJ1-1; tentative D call: TRBD1 (5 bases). The V gene lost 3 bases and the J gene lost 2 bases, with 7 bases spanning the gap. This CDR3 spans 13 amino acids. The germline gives CDR1 KGHSH, CDR2 LQKENI. The CDR3 protein is CASSPTANTEAFF. CDR3 nucleotide sequence: TGTGCCAGCTCACCGACAGCTAACACTGAAGCTTTCTTT.

The V and J genes are TRBV6-6 and TRBJ2-1, with TRBD2 matching over 9 bases. The trim removed 6 bases at V and 2 bases at J, leaving 17 bases unmatched. This CDR3 region has 19 residues. CDR1 MNHNY and CDR2 SVGAGI come from the germline V gene (reference sequence). CDR3 bases: TGTGCCAGCAGCTACACCCTATCAGGGCGGGGGGGGACCTACAATGAGCAGTTCTTC. It codes for CASSYTLSGRGGTYNEQFF.

As regards this clone: The CDR3 carries no conserved terminal phenylalanine or tryptophan, so it likely arises from a read error. Because the CDR3's place on the DNA is in doubt, the DNA is left out and the CDR3 is given as listed by TCRdb. V and J are TRBV14 and TRBJ2-7; no check of the table's D call, TRBD2, against the DNA was made. Inclusive of both ends, the CDR3 amounts to 11 amino acids. Germline V lookup: CDR1 SGHDN, CDR2 FVKESK. CDR3 sequence reads: CASSQDGTSPL.

The chain recombines TRBV18 with TRBJ2-5; 7 bases are a match to TRBD1. The ends lost 3 bases at V and 5 bases at J; junction bases unmatched: 6. CDR3 length equals 14 residues. In germline, CDR1 is KGHSH, CDR2 LQKENI. CDR3 region: CASSPGTARETQYF. CDR3 DNA: TGTGCCAGCTCACCGGGGACAGCTCGGGAGACCCAGTACTTC.

The rearrangement links TRBV6-5 to TRBJ2-7; TRBD1 agrees at 12 bases. CDR1 MNHEY and CDR2 SVGAGI come from the germline V gene. The V segment lost 8 bases and the J segment 7 bases; nucleotides outside the gene matches: 9. The length of the CDR3 is 14 residues. The CDR3 bases are TGTGCCAGCCGGCACCGGGACAGGGGGCTTGAGCAGTACTTC. This codes for CASRHRDRGLEQYF.

The chain recombines TRBV28 with TRBJ1-4; the match to TRBD1 covers 8 bases. V gave up 6 bases and J gave up 8 bases; unmatched junction bases: 11. There are 15 residues in the CDR3. Germline lookup yields CDR1 MDHEN and CDR2 SYDVKM. The CDR3 nucleotides are TGTGCCAGCAGCCCCCGACAGGGGAGGGGAGAAAAACTGTTTTTT. It translates to CASSPRQGRGEKLFF.

This rearrangement joins TRBV7-2 to TRBJ2-1; possibly TRBD1 for D (5 bases). CDR3 length equals 16 residues. Germline lookup yields CDR1 SGHTA and CDR2 FQGNSA. The ends were cut back, 1 base at V and 5 bases at J, with 15 bases in the middle. The CDR3 spells CASSLEQGWGHNEQFF. CDR3 nucleotides: TGTGCCAGCAGCTTAGAGCAGGGTTGGGGCCACAATGAGCAGTTCTTC.

The rearrangement uses TRBV10-3 and TRBJ2-7, with TRBD1 matching 9 bases. Germline V gene sequence: CDR1 ENHRY, CDR2 SYGVKD. V was clipped by 6 bases and J by 6 bases; unmatched bases: 9. The CDR3 runs 14 residues. The CDR3 DNA reads as TGTGCCATCAGGCCCGGGACAGGGAGTCCCGAGCAGTACTTC. This translates into CAIRPGTGSPEQYF.

The V call is TRBV5-1, the J call TRBJ2-7; 11 nucleotides align to TRBD1. Germline assignment: CDR1 SGHRS and CDR2 YFSETQ. The CDR3 runs to 14 residues. V dropped 0 bases and J dropped 5; count of bases not matched to a gene: 1. CDR3 bases: TGCGCCAGCAGCTTGGGGACAGGGGGCAACGAGCAGTACTTC. This gives the protein CASSLGTGGNEQYF.

The chain links TRBV2 to TRBJ1-5; D unresolved. Germline V gives CDR1 SNHLY, CDR2 FYNNEI. This CDR3 has 13 residues. V was shortened by 8 bases and J by 1 base, with 9 bases between the two germline ends. Here the CDR3 DNA reads TGTGCCAGCGGGGAGATCAGCAATCAGCCCCAGCATTTT. Its protein product is CASGEISNQPQHF.